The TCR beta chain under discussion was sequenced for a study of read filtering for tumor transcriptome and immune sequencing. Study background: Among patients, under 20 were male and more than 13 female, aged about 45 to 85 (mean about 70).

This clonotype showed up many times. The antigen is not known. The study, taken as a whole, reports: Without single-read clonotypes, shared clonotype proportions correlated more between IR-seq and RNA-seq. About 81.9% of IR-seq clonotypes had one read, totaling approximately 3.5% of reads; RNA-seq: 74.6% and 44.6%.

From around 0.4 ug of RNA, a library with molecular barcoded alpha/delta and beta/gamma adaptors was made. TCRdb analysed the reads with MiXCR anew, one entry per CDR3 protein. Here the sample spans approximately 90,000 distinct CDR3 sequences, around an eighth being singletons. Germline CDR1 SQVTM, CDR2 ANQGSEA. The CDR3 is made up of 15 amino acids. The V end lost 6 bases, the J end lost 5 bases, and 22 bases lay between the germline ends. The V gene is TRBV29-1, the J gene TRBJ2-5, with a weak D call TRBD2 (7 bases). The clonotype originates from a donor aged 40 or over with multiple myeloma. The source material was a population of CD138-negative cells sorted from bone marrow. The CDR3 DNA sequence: TGCAGCGTAAGAGGGGGGGCCCCCTCTGCGGAGACCCAGTACTTC. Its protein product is CSVRGGAPSAETQYF.